This T cell receptor beta chain was documented in a study of cytomegalovirus exposure and HLA in healthy donors. Study as a whole: Unique TCRs from HLA-typed donors, roughly 89 million of them, were held in an early data release.

The PCR ran on 60 Vbeta and 13 Jbeta primers. Data came from immunoSEQ multiplex PCR; TCRdb stores just in-frame clones and leaves some out. The sample comprises some 120,000 clones, roughly 70% of which are singletons, and around 1.7% rests with the top ten. These donors counted as nominally healthy when sampled, but unrecorded immune exposures were likely. The sequence was collected from a young woman in good health and CMV-seronegative. Input material: PBMCs.

In DNA, the CDR3 is TGCGCCAGCAGATCAGCGGGGGAGGCCTACAATGAGCAGTTCTTC. As protein: CASRSAGEAYNEQFF. This chain uses TRBV5-1 with TRBJ2-1; 8 bases line up with TRBD2. The CDR3 loop spans 15 amino acids. The germline gives CDR1 SGHRS, CDR2 YFSETQ. V dropped 5 bases and J dropped 2; count of bases not matched to a gene: 6.